This T cell receptor beta chain appears in the sequencing data of a study of blood T cell repertoires in COVID-19. TCRdb's copy holds only in-frame clones and misses some; the assay was immunoSEQ multiplex PCR. Among about 160,000 clones listed, 85% were seen once. Germline CDR1 reads MNHEY; CDR2 reads SVGAGI. There are 16 residues in the CDR3. Trimming left V 2 bases short and J 3 bases short, with 16 bases between. The clonotype comes from a human donor with acute or convalescent COVID-19. The donor label of this sample is uncertain. This chain links TRBV6-5 with TRBJ1-1; the D gene is possibly TRBD1 (6 bases). Sequencing was performed on peripheral blood. This CDR3 is CASSYVNQGPDTEAFF. CDR3 DNA sequence: TGTGCCAGCAGTTACGTTAATCAGGGGCCCGACACTGAAGCTTTCTTT.